These 21 T cell receptor beta chains share one sample of origin, sequenced in a study of a mutant IDH1 vaccine in newly diagnosed glioma. This sample's time point: week 35, safety follow-up. In the vaccine, a single dose held 300 ug of the mutant IDH1 20-mer peptide, along with topical imiquimod. Libraries were prepared by immunoSEQ multiplex PCR; TCRdb keeps only in-frame clonotypes and omits some of them. The sample lists tens of thousands of clones, approximately 80% seen once, with approximately 4.7% in the top ten. Their antigens are not known. This specimen was PBMCs, taken from a glioma patient whose treatment included an IDH1 peptide vaccine. The receptors shown here come from a woman aged 40 to 50 with glioma. Some clones in this sample may be carry-over from other donors' samples.

This clone was counted once. The chain links TRBV4-1 to TRBJ2-7; 15 bases are shared with TRBD2. CDR3 length equals 16 residues. Germline V gives CDR1 MGHRA, CDR2 YSYEKL. After removal of 3 bases from V and 1 base from J, the junction contained 1 base not matched to a gene. The CDR3 region has the DNA TGCGCCAGCAGCCAGGGACTAGCGGGAGGATCCTACGAGCAGTACTTC. This gives the protein CASSQGLAGGSYEQYF.

V is TRBV6-6 and J is TRBJ2-2; 7 bases line up with TRBD1. Germline CDR1 and CDR2: MNHNY and SVGAGI (reference sequence). The CDR3 is 14 amino acids. With 11 bases clipped from V and 4 bases from J, the junction kept 10 bases outside the gene matches. CDR3 bases: TGTGCCGTATCGACAGGGAAGGTCACCGGGGAGCTGTTTTTT. Protein sequence: CAVSTGKVTGELFF.

The count of this clone is one. The chain combines TRBV2 with TRBJ1-1; the match to TRBD1 covers 9 bases. The germline gives CDR1 SNHLY, CDR2 FYNNEI. This CDR3 has 15 amino acids. After removal of 5 bases from V and 10 bases from J, the junction contained 14 bases not matched to a gene. The CDR3 coding sequence is TGTGCCAGCAGTCAGGGGTCGAACAGGGGGCTGAGAGCTTTCTTT. It codes for CASSQGSNRGLRAFF.

This clone was seen a single time. This chain uses TRBV6-6 with TRBJ1-2, with D uncertain. This CDR3 contains 15 residues. V was trimmed by 4 bases and J by 2 bases, leaving 14 bases between them. Looked up from germline, CDR1 is MNHNY and CDR2 is SVGAGI (reference sequence). Written as DNA, the CDR3 is TGTGCCAGCAGTTTTGCCGGGCGGGAGAACTATGGCTACACCTTC. As protein: CASSFAGRENYGYTF.

The chain couples TRBV23-1 to TRBJ2-7, with unresolved D. TRBV23-1 is reported as an ORF; its role is uncertain. The CDR3 is made up of 17 amino acids. V gave up 4 bases and J gave up 2 bases, with 21 bases separating them. The chain's CDR3 is CASSPLMTPFPTYEQYF. CDR3 nucleotide sequence: TGCGCCAGCAGTCCCCTTATGACTCCTTTTCCTACCTACGAGCAGTACTTC.

The V gene is TRBV6-5, the J gene TRBJ1-2; tentative D call: TRBD1 (5 bases). There are 14 residues in the CDR3. Trimming shortened V by 8 bases and J by 5 bases, and 18 bases separated the two germline ends. The germline gives CDR1 MNHEY, CDR2 SVGAGI. In nucleotides, the CDR3 is TGTGCCAGCTGGGCCCGGGACCGGGAGTATGGCTACACCTTC. This codes for CASWARDREYGYTF.

In its sample, this clone was seen once. J is TRBJ2-3 and V is TRBV2; no definite D call. With 7 bases removed from V and 5 bases from J, the gap between germline ends came to 7 bases. Germline V gene data show CDR1 as SNHLY and CDR2 as FYNNEI. This CDR3 comprises 11 residues. The CDR3 coding sequence is TGTGCCAGCACCCCACTAGATACGCAGTATTTT. Translating it yields CASTPLDTQYF. The variable domain in full, completed from reference TRBV2 and TRBJ2-3, reads EPEVTQTPSHQVTQMGQEVILRCVPISNHLYFYWYRQILGQKVEFLVSFYNNEISEKSEIFDDQFSVERPDGSNFTLKIRSTKLEDSAMYFCASTPLDTQYFGPGTRLTVL.

The CDR3 loop reads CATLGEADTQYF. The CDR3 bases are TGTGCCACCTTAGGGGAGGCAGATACGCAGTATTTT. The V call is TRBV10-3, the J call TRBJ2-3; D possibly corresponds to TRBD2 (6 bases). The germline CDR1 and CDR2 sequences are ENHRY and SYGVKD. The CDR3 covers 12 residues. Trimming cost V 10 bases and J 4 bases, with 12 bases left between them.

In its sample, this clone was seen once. This rearrangement joins TRBV6-6 to TRBJ1-6; 12 positions match TRBD1. Germline CDR1 reads MNHNY; CDR2 reads SVGAGI (reference sequence). Germline trimming cut 6 bases from V and 10 bases from J; bases unmatched to any gene: 7. This CDR3 comprises 15 residues. CDR3 region: CASRSGTGGQSPLHF. CDR3 coding DNA: TGTGCCAGCAGGTCCGGGACAGGGGGCCAATCACCCCTCCACTTT.

The rearrangement uses TRBV5-1 and TRBJ1-5; D possibly corresponds to TRBD1 (5 bases). CDR1 is SGHRS, CDR2 YFSETQ, per germline. The CDR3 covers 14 residues. V lost 0 bases, J lost 4 bases, and 8 bases lay in between. The CDR3 bases are TGCGCCAGCAGCTTGGCGGGGGAGAATCAGCCCCAGCATTTT. It is translated as CASSLAGENQPQHF.

A few counts support this clone. V gene TRBV19 combines with J gene TRBJ1-5; D gene unclear. V gave up 1 base and J gave up 0 bases, with 10 bases separating them. This CDR3 has 16 residues. Germline V gene sequence: CDR1 LNHDA, CDR2 SQIVND (reference sequence). The CDR3 sequence: CASSIVAFRSNQPQHF. DNA for the CDR3: TGTGCCAGTAGTATAGTGGCCTTTCGTAGCAATCAGCCCCAGCATTTT.

The V call is TRBV19, the J call TRBJ1-1; possibly TRBD1 for D (6 bases). Germline CDR1 LNHDA, CDR2 SQIVND (reference sequence). Between the trimmed V and J ends, which lost 9 bases and 6 bases, there was a span of 23 bases. The CDR3 contains 15 residues. The CDR3 nucleotides are TGTGCCAGCCGATCCGCAACCACAGGGACGGCTGAAGCTTTCTTT. Residues: CASRSATTGTAEAFF.

The genes are TRBV5-6 and TRBJ2-2; D remains unclear. Germline V gives CDR1 SGHDT, CDR2 YYEEEE. This CDR3 has 15 residues. V was shortened by 1 base and J by 5 bases, with 12 bases between the two germline ends. CDR3 loop: CASSLRVLKTGELFF. The CDR3 nucleotides are TGTGCCAGCAGCTTGCGGGTATTAAAGACCGGGGAGCTGTTTTTT.

This chain connects TRBV4-3 to TRBJ2-1, with D unresolved. V lost 4 bases to trimming and J lost 6 bases, with 16 bases between them. The V gene's germline CDR1 is LGHNA and CDR2 YSLEER. This CDR3 region has 15 residues. CDR3 coding DNA: TGCGCCAGCAGCCTCCGACACGGCCTCGGCAATGAGCAGTTCTTC. Translating gives CASSLRHGLGNEQFF.

The rearrangement links TRBV28 to TRBJ2-5, with TRBD2 identical over 9 bases. The CDR3 covers 14 residues. CDR1 and CDR2 from the germline V gene are MDHEN and SYDVKM. Trimming took 7 bases from V and 6 from J; bases not matched to a gene: 9. CDR3 region: CASTPWAGGKTQYF. In DNA form, the CDR3 reads TGTGCCAGCACCCCTTGGGCGGGAGGGAAGACCCAGTACTTC.

The chain joins TRBV18 to TRBJ1-2, with TRBD1 identical over 9 bases. The J segment lost 6 bases and the V segment lost 1 base, leaving 0 bases of the junction unmatched. This CDR3 has 13 residues. Germline V gives CDR1 KGHSH, CDR2 LQKENI. The CDR3 DNA is TGTGCCAGCTCACCACGGACAGGGGATGGCTACACCTTC. Amino acids: CASSPRTGDGYTF.

The V call is TRBV25-1, the J call TRBJ2-5; 8 bases are a match to TRBD2. Unmatched junction bases numbered 14, after V lost 3 bases and J lost 5 bases. Germline V CDR1 and CDR2: MGHDK, SYGVNS. CDR3 length: 17 residues. Here the CDR3 reads CASSEPVGGVLGETQYF. The DNA of the CDR3 is TGTGCCAGCAGTGAGCCCGTCGGGGGGGTCCTGGGGGAGACCCAGTACTTC.

The chain has TRBV7-9 and TRBJ2-3, with D possibly TRBD2 on 5 matching bases. Trimming took off 3 bases at V and 4 bases at J, with 17 bases between the two ends. This CDR3 is 16 amino acids long. Germline V gives CDR1 SEHNR, CDR2 FQNEAQ (reference sequence). Here the CDR3 reads CASSFGVTGRADTQYF. CDR3 in DNA: TGTGCCAGCAGCTTCGGGGTGACGGGTCGCGCAGATACGCAGTATTTT.

V gene TRBV19 combines with J gene TRBJ1-4; TRBD1 might be the D (5 bases). Germline CDR1 is LNHDA and CDR2 is SQIVND (reference sequence). The CDR3 contains 15 residues. V lost 7 bases and J lost 8, with 20 bases in between. The CDR3: CASNYRRGSSEKLFF. CDR3 in DNA: TGTGCCAGTAACTATAGGCGGGGGTCAAGCGAAAAACTGTTTTTT.

This clone was found once. The CDR3 region has the DNA TGTGCTAGTGGTTCGGGCAATACGCAGTATTTT. Protein sequence: CASGSGNTQYF. The chain has TRBV12-5 and TRBJ2-3; D remains ambiguous. Germline V gene sequence: CDR1 LGHNT, CDR2 FRNRAP. The CDR3 sequence is 11 residues long. V was clipped by 4 bases and J by 7 bases, with 6 bases between them.

The chain couples TRBV7-3 to TRBJ2-3; 7 positions match TRBD2. Losses at the gene ends were 2 bases for V and 5 bases for J; bases not matched to a gene: 7. The CDR3 length is 15 residues. CDR1 SGHTA and CDR2 FQGTGA come from the germline V gene. The CDR3 loop is CASSLEGAGVDTQYF. Here the CDR3 DNA reads TGTGCCAGCAGCTTAGAGGGCGCGGGAGTAGATACGCAGTATTTT.